This T cell receptor beta chain appears in the sequencing data of a study of beta chain features in type 1 diabetes (dated by TCRdb to 2017 to 2018). Looking at the study overall: Patients and healthy donors did not differ in mean age, gender distribution, total cell number or subset yield. A total of roughly 98,000,000 sorted cells were examined across all samples, and RNA yield correlated strongly with the number of cells per subset. In the study, recently diagnosed type 1 diabetes patients and matched healthy donors were compared on the TCRB repertoires of their sorted circulating CD4+ T cell subsets. Regulatory and stem cell-like memory subsets were isolated from only 8 patients and roughly 8 healthy donors, whereas naive and central memory subsets came from all 30 or so donors. Results and caveats for the whole study, not just this receptor: Because cDNA was sequenced instead of genomic DNA, activated cells with high expression could be over-represented, although the groups did not differ in activation or CD3 levels. Naive, central memory and regulatory TCRB repertoires appeared to be more alike among patients than among healthy donors. At VDJ recombination sites, type 1 diabetes patients had fewer insertions and more deleted nucleotides, which implies abnormalities in thymic rearrangement. Because small numbers of individuals were included in the HLA sub-analyses, any influence of HLA type on TCRB rearrangement was left unresolved. Shorter templates might have been favored by PCR, but patient and control samples were amplified and corrected together, so both groups would have been affected equally by any skew. In all four CD4+ subsets, TCRB CDR3 length was moderately but significantly shorter in type 1 diabetes patients.

This clone has a count of ten or more. Its antigen remains undetermined. Qualities for individual bases were not recorded, and no much larger clone is one base off. Reading from cysteine to phenylalanine, the CDR3 counts 15 amino acids. The entry retains the CDR3 DNA only, 45 bases that are in frame from base 1. Here V drops 5 bases and J drops 5 bases, and the junction holds 11 bases not matched to any gene. The germline V gene (reference sequence) specifies LNHDA as CDR1 and SQIVND as CDR2. Each donor gave one peripheral blood draw, approximately 110 mL on average, collected into heparinised tubes. Using a panel that included CD45RO, CCR7, CD25, CD127, CD95 and CD27, naive, central memory, regulatory and stem cell-like memory CD4+ T cells were sorted on a BD FACSAria II. Every sorted population had a purity above 98%. Right away, PBMCs were isolated by Lymphoprep density gradient centrifugation and were stained directly, with no culture step. So that batch effects would be minimized, each experiment stained and sorted samples in pairs, pairing one healthy donor with one patient.

The High Capacity cDNA Reverse Transcription Kit was used to reverse transcribe all of the isolated RNA, meaning that expressed TCRB transcripts were what got sequenced. Naive, central memory and regulatory T cell samples underwent deep immunoSEQ sequencing, averaging roughly 3.5 million total reads per sample. Sorted cells were lysed in RLT buffer, and RNA was extracted using DNase-treated RNeasy Micro or Mini kits according to cell number. To prevent cross-contamination, each cell subset was processed individually, whereas patient and healthy donor samples were processed jointly. The immunoSEQ multiplex PCR was used to amplify TCRB sequences from cDNA, generating 87-bp fragments that spanned the CDR3 region. Sequencing of the amplicons was done on the Illumina HiSeq platform. As for the authors' bioinformatics: Synthetic template baselines were used to correct PCR bias computationally, reads within Hamming distance 2 were collapsed, and singletons that could not be merged were discarded. Reads were aligned against IMGT to assign V, D and J genes, CDR3 length and insertions or deletions at six rearrangement sites. Clonotype counts were normalized to sorted cell number within each subset before computing true diversity and Gini coefficients with the tcR R package. The overlap coefficient, calculated on TCRB nucleotide sequences, was used to quantify repertoire sharing. This is the immuneACCESS table as TCRdb keeps it, with only in-frame sequences that have V and J called. A part of the clones is gone; compared with another copy, unresolved V genes explain less than half, and the rest is unexplained. V, J and clone size were drawn from that table, and D and trimming were deduced from the DNA. A total of about 220,000 clones appear in this sample, roughly 10% of them only once. The biggest ten clones account for 1% to 1.5% of the sample.

The sample comprised central memory CD4+ T cells from blood. The receptor was derived from a young man in good health. The rearrangement combines TRBV19 with TRBJ2-5; TRBD1 aligns with 7 central bases. The sequence in DNA is TGTGCCAGTAGTCCCCGGACAGGACTTTCGGAGACCCAGTACTTC. Translated, this is CASSPRTGLSETQYF.